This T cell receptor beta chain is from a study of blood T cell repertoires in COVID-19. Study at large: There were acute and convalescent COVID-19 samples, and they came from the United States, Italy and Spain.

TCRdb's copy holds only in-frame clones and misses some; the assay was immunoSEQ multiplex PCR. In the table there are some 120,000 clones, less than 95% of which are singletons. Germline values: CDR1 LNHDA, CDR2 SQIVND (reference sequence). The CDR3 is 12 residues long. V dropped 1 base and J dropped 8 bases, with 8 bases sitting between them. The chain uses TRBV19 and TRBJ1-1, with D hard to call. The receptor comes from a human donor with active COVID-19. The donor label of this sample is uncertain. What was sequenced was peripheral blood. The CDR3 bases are TGTGCCAGTAGTATAGGACAAGTAGAAGCTTTCTTT. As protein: CASSIGQVEAFF.